The T cell receptor (beta chain) under discussion was sequenced for a study of blood T cells in healthy people across ages. Overall study findings and caveats: No conclusive comparison of naive versus antigen-experienced cells was possible with unsorted PBMCs.

PCR was performed a second time for about 7 to 11 cycles using a sample-barcoded 5' primer and a J-beta primer mix. Each of the cDNA molecules was tagged by a template-switch adaptor with 12 random nucleotides. Samples each returned at least 3 million CDR3-containing paired-end reads. TCRdb reprocessed the 5' RACE reads with MiXCR, giving one entry per CDR3 protein. This sample yields hundreds of thousands of distinct CDR3 sequences, of which roughly 50% are seen a single time; roughly 20% belongs to the top ten. On this clonotype: The target antigen is unknown.

Per sample, no less than 5.5 micrograms of total RNA were extracted. Germline-derived CDR1 and CDR2 are SGHTA and FQGNSA. The CDR3 spans 16 residues. V was pared by 5 bases and J by 7 bases, with 12 bases of the junction left unmatched. The clonotype originates from a man aged 25-45 years in good health. Sequencing was performed on blood. This rearrangement joins TRBV7-2 to TRBJ2-1, with 9 bases aligning to TRBD1. CDR3 nucleotides: TGTGCCAGCAGCCTCCGATCCGGGACAGGGATGAATGAGCAGTTCTTC. Translation: CASSLRSGTGMNEQFF.